These 20 T cell receptor beta chains were sequenced from one sample in a study of blood T cell repertoires in COVID-19. TCRdb keeps only in-frame clones here, not all; method: immunoSEQ multiplex PCR. The sample lists some 76,000 clones, more than 75% seen once, with under 35% in the top ten. The specimen was peripheral blood. All receptors come from a human donor in a cohort sampled during active COVID-19.

V gene TRBV21-1 combines with J gene TRBJ2-3; TRBD1 reflects the table's D call only, with no check against the DNA. TRBV21-1 is recorded as a pseudogene. The CDR3 is 12 residues long. The CDR3 DNA is TGTGCCAGCACGGACAGACGAGATACGCAGTATTTT. It is translated as CASTDRRDTQYF.

This clone was found a few times. The V and J genes are TRBV5-4 and TRBJ2-5, with 7 bases lining up with TRBD2. This CDR3 has 16 amino acids. CDR1 is SGHNT and CDR2 is YYREEE in the germline V gene (reference sequence). After removal of 0 bases from V and 2 bases from J, the junction contained 7 bases not matched to a gene. This CDR3 is CASSLAGTTPQETQYF. The CDR3 DNA sequence: TGTGCCAGCAGCTTGGCCGGGACTACTCCTCAAGAGACCCAGTACTTC. Looking up the rest from reference TRBV5-4 and TRBJ2-5 gives the full variable domain: ETGVTQSPTHLIKTRGQQVTLRCSSQSGHNTVSWYQQALGQGPQFIFQYYREEENGRGNFPPRFSGLQFPNYSSELNVNALELDDSALYLCASSLAGTTPQETQYFGPGTRLLVL.

This chain uses TRBV19 with TRBJ1-1, with unresolved D. V lost 5 bases and J lost 5, with 12 bases in between. Germline assignment: CDR1 LNHDA and CDR2 SQIVND (reference sequence). The CDR3 is 13 amino acids. CDR3: CASSPLGRTEAFF. For the CDR3, the DNA is TGTGCCAGTAGTCCCCTTGGTAGAACTGAAGCTTTCTTT.

V is TRBV12-3 or TRBV12-4 and J is TRBJ1-2; D perhaps matches TRBD1 (6 bases). The CDR3 contains 12 residues. The V and J ends lost 3 bases and 8 bases respectively, with 10 bases between them. The CDR3 DNA follows: TGTGCCAGCAGTTTGTCAGGGGAGGGCTACACCTTC. Translation: CASSLSGEGYTF.

This clone was counted a few times. The J gene is TRBJ1-1, the V gene TRBV5-1; D call uncertain. The V and J ends lost 0 bases and 1 base respectively, with 4 bases between them. CDR3 size: 13 residues. The germline gives CDR1 SGHRS, CDR2 YFSETQ. CDR3 in amino acids: CASSLGANTEAFF. DNA of the CDR3: TGCGCCAGCAGCTTGGGAGCGAACACTGAAGCTTTCTTT.

The gene calls are TRBV4-2 and TRBJ1-6; D uncertain. Germline loops: CDR1 LGHNA, CDR2 YNFKEQ. The length of the CDR3 is 15 residues. Between the trimmed V and J ends, which lost 1 base and 4 bases, there was a span of 8 bases. CDR3 residues: CASSQVAGYNSPLHF. CDR3 sequence (DNA): TGTGCCAGCAGCCAAGTTGCCGGTTATAATTCACCCCTCCACTTT.

In its sample, this clone was seen a few times. This chain uses TRBV5-1 with TRBJ1-5; TRBD1 matches at 11 bases. With 3 bases clipped from V and 7 bases from J, the junction kept 3 bases outside the gene matches. The CDR3 runs 14 residues. CDR1 is SGHRS and CDR2 is YFSETQ in the germline V gene. In nucleotides, the CDR3 is TGCGCCAGCAGCTCGGGACAGGGGGGCCAGCCCCAGCATTTT. Translation: CASSSGQGGQPQHF. The full variable domain, rest sourced from reference TRBV5-1 and TRBJ1-5, is KAGVTQTPRYLIKTRGQQVTLSCSPISGHRSVSWYQQTPGQGLQFLFEYFSETQRNKGNFPGRFSGRQFSNSRSEMNVSTLELGDSALYLCASSSGQGGQPQHFGDGTRLSIL.

The chain joins TRBV18 to TRBJ2-3, with D possibly matching TRBD1 (6 bases). The CDR3 runs 15 residues. Trimming left V 3 bases short and J 1 base short, with 11 bases between. Germline V gene lookup returns CDR1 KGHSH and CDR2 LQKENI. CDR3 sequence: CASSPQGPGTDTQYF. CDR3 DNA: TGTGCCAGCTCACCTCAGGGGCCGGGCACAGATACGCAGTATTTT.

V gene TRBV30 combines with J gene TRBJ2-7; D possibly corresponds to TRBD1 (6 bases). This CDR3 has 15 residues. Germline lookup yields CDR1 GTSNPN and CDR2 SVGIG (reference sequence). Trimming stripped 3 bases from V and 4 bases from J, with 19 bases between. This CDR3 is CAWSDPRGGSYEQYF. Here the CDR3 DNA reads TGTGCCTGGAGCGATCCACGAGGGGGATCATACGAGCAGTACTTC.

The chain employs TRBV11-3 and TRBJ2-1; D perhaps matches TRBD2 (5 bases). The CDR3 extends over 14 amino acids. The germline gives CDR1 SGHNT, CDR2 YENEEA. V was shortened by 5 bases and J by 5 bases, with 13 bases between the two germline ends. DNA for the CDR3: TGTGCCAGCAGCCGGGGTAACGGAAACAATGAGCAGTTCTTC. Its protein product is CASSRGNGNNEQFF.

V is TRBV6-1 and J is TRBJ1-2; no clear D. The ends were cut back, 1 base at V and 4 bases at J, with 13 bases in the middle. Germline-derived CDR1 and CDR2 are MNHNS and SASEGT. This CDR3 spans 15 amino acids. The CDR3 spells CASSEGRVEGYGYTF. CDR3 DNA sequence: TGTGCCAGCAGTGAAGGGCGGGTGGAGGGCTATGGCTACACCTTC.

The gene calls are TRBV19 and TRBJ1-1, with D hard to call. Germline CDR1 is LNHDA and CDR2 is SQIVND (reference sequence). The CDR3 totals 17 residues. Trimming left V 3 bases short and J 5 bases short, with 22 bases between. In DNA form, the CDR3 reads TGTGCCAGTAGTATCGCCTATGAGGCGGCAGAACGGACTGAAGCTTTCTTT. Translating gives CASSIAYEAAERTEAFF.

V is TRBV4-2 and J is TRBJ1-6; D perhaps matches TRBD1 (6 bases). The germline gives CDR1 LGHNA, CDR2 YNFKEQ. V was shortened by 3 bases and J by 7 bases, with 13 bases between the two germline ends. The CDR3 runs 15 residues. The CDR3 region is CASSQATGANSPLHF. CDR3 bases: TGTGCCAGCAGCCAGGCGACAGGCGCAAATTCACCCCTCCACTTT.

The V gene is TRBV30, the J gene TRBJ1-1, with a tentative D call TRBD1 (5 bases). This CDR3 has 14 amino acids. Trimming removed 1 base from V and 0 bases from J, with 9 bases in between. CDR1 GTSNPN and CDR2 SVGIG come from the germline V gene (reference sequence). CDR3 sequence reads: CAWSAGLLNTEAFF. As DNA, the CDR3 is TGTGCCTGGAGTGCGGGACTTTTGAACACTGAAGCTTTCTTT. Variable domain in full (rest from reference TRBV30 and TRBJ1-1): SQTIHQWPATLVQPVGSPLSLECTVEGTSNPNLYWYRQAAGRGLQLLFYSVGIGQISSEVPQNLSASRPQDRQFILSSKKLLLSDSGFYLCAWSAGLLNTEAFFGQGTRLTVV.

V usage is TRBV5-4 and J usage is TRBJ2-3; D is perhaps TRBD2 (5 bases). The CDR3 covers 16 residues. CDR1 is SGHNT, CDR2 YYREEE, per germline (reference sequence). Trimming took 0 bases from V and 0 from J, leaving 11 bases between them. CDR3 nucleotides: TGTGCCAGCAGCTTGGCCCCAGCGGCTAGCACAGATACGCAGTATTTT. Translated, it gives CASSLAPAASTDTQYF.

This rearrangement joins TRBV19 to TRBJ2-7; perhaps TRBD1 as D (5 bases). The CDR3 runs 14 residues. Trimming cost V 4 bases and J 2 bases, with 12 bases left between them. Germline-derived CDR1 and CDR2 are LNHDA and SQIVND (reference sequence). The CDR3, as DNA: TGTGCCAGTAGTAAACAAACAGGCACCTACGAGCAGTACTTC. Translation: CASSKQTGTYEQYF.

The rearrangement uses TRBV2 and TRBJ2-5; the match to TRBD1 covers 8 bases. Germline V CDR1 and CDR2: SNHLY, FYNNEI. The CDR3 totals 14 residues. V gave up 6 bases and J gave up 5 bases; unmatched junction bases: 8. For the CDR3, the DNA is TGTGCCAGCAGCTTCGGACAGGGACGTGAGACCCAGTACTTC. This translates into CASSFGQGRETQYF.

There are a few counts of this clone. The rearrangement links TRBV18 to TRBJ2-2; TRBD1 aligns across 7 bases. Germline-derived CDR1 and CDR2 are KGHSH and LQKENI. The CDR3 consists of 15 residues. Trimming removed 6 bases from V and 0 bases from J; junction bases left unmatched: 4. The CDR3 loop is CASSRDSTNTGELFF. The CDR3 nucleotides are TGTGCCAGCTCCCGGGACAGTACGAACACCGGGGAGCTGTTTTTT.

This clone was detected a few times. The gene calls are TRBV7-3 and TRBJ1-6, with 7 bases that match TRBD1. The CDR3 extends over 15 amino acids. Germline CDR1 reads SGHTA; CDR2 reads FQGTGA. Trimming removed 2 bases from V and 3 bases from J; junction bases left unmatched: 1. CDR3 amino acids: CASSLSGGYNSPLHF. CDR3 sequence (DNA): TGTGCCAGCAGCTTATCAGGGGGCTATAATTCACCCCTCCACTTT.

The chain carries TRBV21-1 and TRBJ2-3; the tabulated D call, TRBD1, remains unverified against the DNA. TRBV21-1 is a recognized pseudogene. The CDR3 extends over 14 amino acids. CDR3 sequence (DNA): TGTGCCAGCAGCCCGGGACAGGGAGCAGATACGCAGTATTTT. Its translation: CASSPGQGADTQYF.